Each of the 5 T cell receptor beta chains below was sequenced from the same sample in a study of T cells in Graves' hyperthyroidism and ophthalmopathy. Researchers amplified the TCR beta CDR3 regions from RNA transcripts. The HTBI primer set was used in a first-round RT-PCR of the TCR CDR3. Each CDR3 protein is one row after TCRdb ran MiXCR on the multiplex PCR reads. Among 490,000 or so distinct CDR3 sequences listed, approximately 48% were seen once. Sequences were obtained from peripheral blood or thyroid tissue (not recorded which). These receptors came from an adult woman with Graves' disease, either hyperthyroidism or ophthalmopathy (not recorded which).

The chain has TRBV6-6 and TRBJ2-5; 12 positions agree with TRBD2. The germline CDR1 and CDR2 sequences are MNHNY and SVGAGI (reference sequence). The CDR3 runs to 15 residues. With V trimmed by 6 bases and J by 4 bases, 6 bases remained unmatched. CDR3: CASREGLAGAETQYF. The DNA of the CDR3 is TGTGCCAGCAGGGAGGGACTAGCGGGTGCAGAGACCCAGTACTTC.

The genes are TRBV7-2 and TRBJ1-5; possible D gene TRBD1, 5 bases. The CDR3 contains 13 residues. The V end lost 4 bases, the J end lost 11 bases, and 15 bases lay between the germline ends. Germline assignment: CDR1 SGHTA and CDR2 FQGNSA. This CDR3 reads CASSSSGGETQHF. CDR3 nucleotides: TGTGCCAGCAGCTCAAGCGGAGGGGAGACCCAGCATTTT.

This clonotype was seen many times. The rearrangement links TRBV19 to TRBJ2-2; D is perhaps TRBD1 (5 bases). CDR3 length equals 14 residues. The V gene's germline CDR1 is LNHDA and CDR2 SQIVND (reference sequence). With 6 bases removed from V and 6 bases from J, the gap between germline ends came to 14 bases. The CDR3 spells CASSSTRVAGELFF. The CDR3 bases are TGTGCCAGTAGCTCCACCAGGGTGGCCGGGGAGCTGTTTTTT.

This clonotype was seen a handful of times. The chain joins TRBV10-3 to TRBJ1-6; TRBD1 matches 8 bases. The germline CDR1 and CDR2 sequences are ENHRY and SYGVKD. The CDR3 extends over 14 amino acids. V dropped 6 bases and J dropped 8; count of bases not matched to a gene: 6. The CDR3 coding sequence is TGTGCCATCAGCACGACGGACAGGGATTCACCCCTCCACTTT. Its protein product is CAISTTDRDSPLHF.

On this clonotype itself: A much bigger clone sits one base away, suggesting this may be a read error. Given the absence of the conserved phenylalanine or tryptophan at the CDR3 end, a read error is likely. The chain couples TRBV9 to TRBJ1-1; tentatively, D is TRBD1 (6 bases). Trimming left V 4 bases short and J 1 base short, with 11 bases between. This CDR3 region has 14 residues. Germline-derived CDR1 and CDR2 are SGDLS and YYNGEE. CDR3 in amino acids: CASSSHRANTEAFS. The CDR3 nucleotides are TGTGCCAGCAGCAGTCACAGGGCGAACACTGAAGCTTTCTCT.